These 13 T cell receptor beta chains were sequenced from one sample in a study of T cells in Graves' hyperthyroidism and ophthalmopathy. Amplified TCR beta CDR3 regions derived from RNA transcripts. HTBI primers were the set used in a first-round RT-PCR of the TCR CDR3. One entry per CDR3 protein results from TCRdb running MiXCR on the multiplex PCR reads. The sample records 250,000 to 300,000 distinct CDR3 sequences, about 14% being singletons. Sequenced material: blood. All receptors derive from a woman in her 30s with Graves' hyperthyroidism that later progressed to Graves' ophthalmopathy.

The table lists this clonotype with many counts. The rearrangement uses TRBV27 and TRBJ1-1; no clear D gene. V was cut by 1 base and J by 6 bases, with 12 bases left in between. Germline lookup yields CDR1 MNHEY and CDR2 SMNVEV (reference sequence). CDR3 length: 14 amino acids. CDR3 region: CASSLFPVEAEAFF. The CDR3 coding sequence is TGTGCCAGCAGTTTATTCCCGGTGGAGGCTGAAGCTTTCTTT.

Ten or more counts support this clonotype. The J gene is TRBJ2-3, the V gene TRBV24-1; D uncertain. Germline-derived CDR1 and CDR2 are KGHDR and SFDVKD. V lost 5 bases and J lost 6, with 11 bases in between. The length of the CDR3 is 13 residues. The DNA of the CDR3 is TGTGCCACCAGTGTATCAGCATGGGATACGCAGTATTTT. Its protein product is CATSVSAWDTQYF.

In its sample, this clonotype was seen many times. V usage is TRBV29-1 and J usage is TRBJ2-1, with D unresolved. V was pared by 2 bases and J by 5 bases, with 4 bases between. The germline CDR1 and CDR2 sequences are SQVTM and ANQGSEA. This CDR3 has 11 amino acids. The CDR3: CSVERHNEQFF. In nucleotides, the CDR3 is TGCAGCGTTGAACGGCACAATGAGCAGTTCTTC.

This chain joins TRBV5-5 and TRBJ2-3, with 7 bases that match TRBD2. The V gene's germline CDR1 is SGHKS and CDR2 YYEKEE (reference sequence). This CDR3 is 14 amino acids long. J was trimmed by 6 bases and V by 4 bases; bases with no gene match: 8. CDR3 sequence reads: CASSDGLGTDTQYF. The CDR3 bases are TGTGCCAGCAGCGATGGACTAGGGACGGATACGCAGTATTTT.

With respect to this clonotype: One end of the junction varies from germline; a read error may be responsible. The chain uses TRBV20-1 and TRBJ1-1; D uncertain. The CDR3 runs 12 residues. Germline lookup yields CDR1 DFQATT and CDR2 SNEGSKA (reference sequence). DNA of the CDR3: TGCAGTGCTAGAGCTATAACAGCAGAAGCTTCCTTT. Amino acid sequence: CSARAITAEASF.

The chain combines TRBV2 with TRBJ2-1; 9 bases fit TRBD2. V was pared by 6 bases and J by 2 bases, with 11 bases of the junction left unmatched. Germline CDR1 and CDR2: SNHLY and FYNNEI. This CDR3 comprises 17 residues. Here the CDR3 reads CASRRGLAPATYNEQFF. In nucleotides, the CDR3 is TGTGCCAGCAGAAGAGGACTAGCGCCTGCTACCTACAATGAGCAGTTCTTC. Based on the CDR3 plus reference TRBV2 and TRBJ2-1, the full variable domain is EPEVTQTPSHQVTQMGQEVILRCVPISNHLYFYWYRQILGQKVEFLVSFYNNEISEKSEIFDDQFSVERPDGSNFTLKIRSTKLEDSAMYFCASRRGLAPATYNEQFFGPGTRLTVL.

The table lists this clonotype with many counts. V gene TRBV7-2 combines with J gene TRBJ1-3; no definite D call. This CDR3 is 17 amino acids long. V lost 2 bases and J 0 bases, leaving 14 bases between the germline ends. Looked up from germline, CDR1 is SGHTA and CDR2 is FQGNSA. This CDR3 is CASSLYKGGGSGNTIYF. The CDR3 nucleotides read TGTGCCAGCAGCTTATATAAGGGTGGCGGCTCTGGAAACACCATATATTTT.

This chain's CDR3 is CASSYSGDRTNTEAFF. The CDR3 region has the DNA TGTGCCAGCAGTTACTCGGGGGACAGGACGAACACTGAAGCTTTCTTT. The chain carries TRBV6-6 and TRBJ1-1; 8 bases are a match to TRBD1. The CDR3 covers 16 residues. J was trimmed by 1 base and V by 0 bases; bases with no gene match: 4. The germline gives CDR1 MNHNY, CDR2 SVGAGI (reference sequence).

This clonotype was seen ten or more times. This chain joins TRBV20-1 and TRBJ2-3, with 11 bases matching TRBD2. The V and J ends lost 7 bases and 2 bases, in that order; junction bases with no gene match: 5. The germline V gene has CDR1 DFQATT and CDR2 SNEGSKA (reference sequence). The CDR3 totals 14 residues. The CDR3 loop reads CSVPGLADTDTQYF. The CDR3 nucleotides are TGCAGTGTTCCGGGACTAGCGGACACAGATACGCAGTATTTT.

The chain carries TRBV12-3 or TRBV12-4 and TRBJ2-2; no definite D call. V was pared by 3 bases and J by 3 bases, with 11 bases between. The CDR3 contains 15 residues. The CDR3 nucleotides read TGTGCCAGCAGTTTGGGGTTAGAAGACACCGGGGAGCTGTTTTTT. Amino acid sequence: CASSLGLEDTGELFF.

V and J are TRBV19 and TRBJ1-1, with D maybe TRBD1 (5 bases). V gave up 3 bases and J gave up 4 bases, with 9 bases separating them. This CDR3 contains 13 residues. Germline-derived CDR1 and CDR2 are LNHDA and SQIVND (reference sequence). The CDR3 DNA follows: TGTGCCAGTAGTATTCTGGGGGGCACTGAAGCTTTCTTT. It is translated as CASSILGGTEAFF.

This clonotype was counted ten times or more. The gene calls are TRBV3-1 and TRBJ2-5; a weak D match, TRBD1 (6 bases). The length of the CDR3 is 15 residues. V lost 6 bases, J lost 1 base, and 15 bases lay in between. The germline CDR1 and CDR2 sequences are LGHDT and YNNKEL (reference sequence). The CDR3 spells CASSSFGQLQETQYF. DNA of the CDR3: TGTGCCAGCAGTTCCTTCGGACAGCTCCAAGAGACCCAGTACTTC.

This clonotype occurred many times. The chain couples TRBV4-3 to TRBJ1-1, with D tentatively TRBD1 (5 bases). V was clipped by 4 bases and J by 5 bases, with 17 bases between them. Germline V lookup: CDR1 LGHNA, CDR2 YSLEER. The CDR3 spans 15 residues. The CDR3: CASSRSGGVATEAFF. CDR3 DNA: TGCGCCAGCAGCCGCTCGGGGGGGGTGGCAACTGAAGCTTTCTTT.